This T cell receptor beta chain stems from a study of T cell responses to AZD1222 COVID-19 vaccine. Using immunoSEQ multiplex PCR, the repertoire was profiled, and TCRdb retains in-frame clones only, with some absent. The sample lists approximately 130,000 clones, around 83% occurring once. Points from the study as a whole: Only 5 or 6 people who got AZD1222 tested seropositive at baseline.

Points on this clone: The target antigen is unknown.

The sequencing used peripheral blood, collected 28 days after the second AZD1222 dose. This clonotype was obtained from an adult who received the AZD1222 COVID-19 vaccine.

The CDR3: CATGQGANQPQHF. The DNA of the CDR3 is TGTGCCACCGGACAGGGGGCGAATCAGCCCCAGCATTTT. The J gene is TRBJ1-5, the V gene TRBV6-6; 11 bases are a match to TRBD1. Germline V gives CDR1 MNHNY, CDR2 SVGAGI (reference sequence). Trimming cost V 10 bases and J 4 bases; bases outside gene matches: 3. This CDR3 spans 13 amino acids.